This T cell receptor beta chain was recorded in a study of T cell responses to AZD1222 COVID-19 vaccine. Clones were sequenced by immunoSEQ multiplex PCR, and TCRdb holds only the in-frame ones, with some missing. Of around 88,000 clones in the sample, 80% to 90% were seen once. Broader study findings: After two AZD1222 doses, spike-specific TCR breadth and depth rose versus day 0.

The trim removed 6 bases at V and 6 bases at J, leaving 6 bases unmatched. The CDR3 extends over 15 amino acids. CDR1 LGHDT and CDR2 YNNKEL come from the germline V gene (reference sequence). Points on this clone: Its antigen is unidentified.

The starting material was peripheral blood, obtained on day 0 of AZD1222 vaccination. The gene calls are TRBV3-1 (or the pseudogene TRBV3-2) and TRBJ2-5; TRBD2 matches 14 bases. This sequence was found in an adult in good health. This CDR3 reads CASSPGTSGRKTQYF. For the CDR3, the DNA is TGTGCCAGCAGTCCGGGGACTAGCGGGAGAAAGACCCAGTACTTC.